This T cell receptor beta chain was profiled in a study of blood T cell repertoires in COVID-19 (TCRdb year 2020). Study-wide context: The collaborator samples originated in the United States, Italy and Spain and spanned the acute and convalescent phases of COVID-19. The prospective study material was composed of cDNA or gDNA derived from T cells, B-cell-depleted T cells, or PBMCs. Deeply sampled blood TCRbeta repertoires from subjects exposed to, actively infected with, or recovered from COVID-19 were included in the dataset. The repertoires were released in a freely available public database meant as a resource for research on the immune response to SARS-CoV-2. Samples were obtained from the ongoing ImmuneRACE study (first 160 participants) and from 1,254 subjects provided by 6 global collaborators. The sample metadata nearly always contained a de-identified subject ID, COVID-19 status, age in years and sex. HLA class I and class II types, where available, came from metadata supplied by the sample provider rather than from assay-based typing.

Points the paper makes about the study in general: The quantity of clinical and demographic metadata differed by source and by participant and was supplied without curation.

Another Seattle source contributed samples from volunteer blood donors who had recovered from COVID-19. The collaborating institutions used their own protocols to collect whole blood in K2EDTA tubes. Collaborator samples were shipped for TCRbeta analysis as frozen whole blood, isolated PBMCs, or DNA extracted from either sample type. For CDR1 and CDR2, the germline V gene lists SGHNT and YENEEA. V is trimmed back by 5 bases and J by 4 bases, and the junction contains 4 bases that no gene match accounts for. The CDR3 holds 14 amino acids from the cysteine to the phenylalanine. The read is trimmed to its CDR3 DNA, 42 bases read in frame from base 1. Comments on this clone: The antigen this receptor binds is unknown. Qualities for individual bases were not recorded, and no much larger clone is one base off.

TCRbeta CDR3 regions were amplified from genomic DNA using the immunoSEQ Assay, a bias-controlled multiplex PCR. Per the source publication's procedure: The number of nucleated cells in each sample was estimated by amplification of reference gene primers within the assay. To quantify the absolute abundance of each unique TCRbeta CDR3 rearrangement, sequence reads were collapsed and filtered. Productive Simpson clonality was computed per sample as the square root of Simpson's diversity index over productive rearrangements. As stored in TCRdb, this immuneACCESS dataset retains in-frame rearrangements with V and J assigned. A fraction of the clones does not appear; measured against another copy, unresolved V genes explain less than half of the discrepancy, and the remainder lacks a known reason. V, J and clone size are taken as reported in that table, and D and trimming were inferred from the DNA itself. This sample gives 200,000 to 250,000 clones in total; under 85% of them show up just once. Roughly 2% of the sample comes from the top ten.

This clonotype originated in a man aged 25 to 40 who had recovered from COVID-19. The sequenced sample consisted of peripheral blood. Recombination connected TRBV11-3 to TRBJ2-1, with 8 central nucleotides matching TRBD2. Read as DNA, the sequence is TGTGCCAGCAGCCCAGCGGGGGTATACAATGAGCAGTTCTTC. The encoded protein is CASSPAGVYNEQFF.